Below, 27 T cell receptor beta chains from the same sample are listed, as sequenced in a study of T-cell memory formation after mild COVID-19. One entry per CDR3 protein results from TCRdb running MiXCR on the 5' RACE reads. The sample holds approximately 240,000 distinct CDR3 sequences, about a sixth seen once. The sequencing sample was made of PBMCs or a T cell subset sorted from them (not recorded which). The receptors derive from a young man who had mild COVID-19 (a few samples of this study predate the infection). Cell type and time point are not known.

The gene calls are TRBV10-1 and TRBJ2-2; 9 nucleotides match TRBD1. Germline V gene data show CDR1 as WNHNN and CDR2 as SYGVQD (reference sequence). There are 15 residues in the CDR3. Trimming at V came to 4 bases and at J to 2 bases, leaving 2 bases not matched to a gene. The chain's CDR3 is CASSGTGVNTGELFF. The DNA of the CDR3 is TGCGCCAGCAGTGGGACAGGGGTTAACACCGGGGAGCTGTTTTTT.

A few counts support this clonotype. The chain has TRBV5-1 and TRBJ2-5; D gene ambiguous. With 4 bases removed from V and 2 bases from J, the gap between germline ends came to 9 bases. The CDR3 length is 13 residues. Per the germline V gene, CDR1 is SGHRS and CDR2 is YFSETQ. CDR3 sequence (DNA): TGCGCCAGCAGCCAACAGCCACAAGAGACCCAGTACTTC. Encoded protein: CASSQQPQETQYF.

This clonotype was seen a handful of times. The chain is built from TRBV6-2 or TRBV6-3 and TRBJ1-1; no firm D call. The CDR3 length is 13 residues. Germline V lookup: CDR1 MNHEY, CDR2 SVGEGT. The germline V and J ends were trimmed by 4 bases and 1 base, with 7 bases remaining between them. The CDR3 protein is CASSLWRNTEAFF. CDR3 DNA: TGTGCCAGCAGTTTATGGAGGAACACTGAAGCTTTCTTT.

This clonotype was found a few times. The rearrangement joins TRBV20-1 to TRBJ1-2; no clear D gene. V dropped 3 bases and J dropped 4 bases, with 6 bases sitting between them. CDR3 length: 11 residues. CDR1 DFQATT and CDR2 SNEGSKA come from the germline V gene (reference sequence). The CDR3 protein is CSARHLYGYTF. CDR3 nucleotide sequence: TGCAGTGCTAGGCACCTCTATGGCTACACCTTC.

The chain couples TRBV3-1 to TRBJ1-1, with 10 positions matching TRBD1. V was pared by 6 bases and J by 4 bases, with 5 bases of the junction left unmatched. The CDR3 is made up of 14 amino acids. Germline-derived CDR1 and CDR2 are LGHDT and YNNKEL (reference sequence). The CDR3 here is CASRDRGRGTEAFF. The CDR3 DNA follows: TGTGCCAGCAGGGACAGGGGGAGAGGCACTGAAGCTTTCTTT.

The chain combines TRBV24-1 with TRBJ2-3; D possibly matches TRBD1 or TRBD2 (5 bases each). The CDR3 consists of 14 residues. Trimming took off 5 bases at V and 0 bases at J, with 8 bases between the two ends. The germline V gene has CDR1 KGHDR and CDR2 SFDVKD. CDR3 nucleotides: TGTGCCACCAGTGCAGGGAGAAGCACAGATACGCAGTATTTT. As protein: CATSAGRSTDTQYF.

The CDR3: CSARAGSSGGADTQYF. In DNA, the CDR3 is TGCAGTGCTAGAGCAGGGAGTAGCGGGGGGGCTGATACGCAGTATTTT. The rearrangement joins TRBV20-1 to TRBJ2-3; 11 positions match TRBD2. This CDR3 has 16 amino acids. Trimming at V came to 1 base and at J to 6 bases, leaving 9 bases not matched to a gene. Germline V gives CDR1 DFQATT, CDR2 SNEGSKA (reference sequence).

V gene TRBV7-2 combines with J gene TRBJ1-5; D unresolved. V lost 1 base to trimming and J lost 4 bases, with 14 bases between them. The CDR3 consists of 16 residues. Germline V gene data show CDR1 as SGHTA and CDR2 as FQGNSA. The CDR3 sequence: CASSLDVGRGNQPQHF. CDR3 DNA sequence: TGTGCCAGCAGCTTAGATGTTGGGCGGGGAAATCAGCCCCAGCATTTT.

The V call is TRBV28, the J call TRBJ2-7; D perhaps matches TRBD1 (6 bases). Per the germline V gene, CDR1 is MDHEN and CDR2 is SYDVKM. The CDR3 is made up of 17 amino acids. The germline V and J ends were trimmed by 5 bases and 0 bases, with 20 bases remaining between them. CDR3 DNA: TGTGCCAGCAGTAAACCTCCGGGACACCACCCCTCCTACGAGCAGTACGTC. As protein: CASSKPPGHHPSYEQYV.

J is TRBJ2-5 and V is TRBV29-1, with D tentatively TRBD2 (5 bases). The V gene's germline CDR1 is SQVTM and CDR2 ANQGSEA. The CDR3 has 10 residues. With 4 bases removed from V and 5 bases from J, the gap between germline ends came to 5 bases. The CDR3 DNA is TGCAGCGTTGCGGGGGAGACCCAGTACTTC. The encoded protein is CSVAGETQYF.

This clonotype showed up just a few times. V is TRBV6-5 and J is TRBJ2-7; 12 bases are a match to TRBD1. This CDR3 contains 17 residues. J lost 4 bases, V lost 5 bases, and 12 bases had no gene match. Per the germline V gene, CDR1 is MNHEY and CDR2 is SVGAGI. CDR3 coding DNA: TGTGCCAGCAGTGGGGACAGGGGGCCCATTAACTCTTACGAGCAGTACGTC. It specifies CASSGDRGPINSYEQYV.

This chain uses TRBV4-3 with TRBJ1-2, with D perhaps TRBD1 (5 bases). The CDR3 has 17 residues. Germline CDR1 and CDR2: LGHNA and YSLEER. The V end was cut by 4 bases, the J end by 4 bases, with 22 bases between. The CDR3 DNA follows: TGCGCCAGCAGCCTCGTGGTGTCCCCGAGACAGACCTATGGCTACACCTTC. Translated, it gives CASSLVVSPRQTYGYTF.

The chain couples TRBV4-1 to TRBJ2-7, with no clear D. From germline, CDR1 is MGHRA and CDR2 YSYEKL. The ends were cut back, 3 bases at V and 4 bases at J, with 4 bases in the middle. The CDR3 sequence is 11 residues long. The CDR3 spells CASSHFYEQYF. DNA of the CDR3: TGCGCCAGCAGCCACTTTTACGAGCAGTACTTC.

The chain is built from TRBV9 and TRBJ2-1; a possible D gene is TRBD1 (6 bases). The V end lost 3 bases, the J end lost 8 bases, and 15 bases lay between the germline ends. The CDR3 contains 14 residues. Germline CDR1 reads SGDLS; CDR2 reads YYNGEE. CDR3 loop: CASSATGLEYEQFF. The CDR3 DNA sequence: TGTGCCAGCAGCGCTACAGGGTTGGAGTATGAGCAGTTCTTC.

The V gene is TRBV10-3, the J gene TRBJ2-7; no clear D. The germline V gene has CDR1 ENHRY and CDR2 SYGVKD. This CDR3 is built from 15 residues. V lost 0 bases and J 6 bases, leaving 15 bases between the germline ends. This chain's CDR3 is CAISESQRGFSEQYV. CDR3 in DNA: TGTGCCATCAGTGAGTCCCAGCGTGGATTCAGCGAGCAGTACGTC.

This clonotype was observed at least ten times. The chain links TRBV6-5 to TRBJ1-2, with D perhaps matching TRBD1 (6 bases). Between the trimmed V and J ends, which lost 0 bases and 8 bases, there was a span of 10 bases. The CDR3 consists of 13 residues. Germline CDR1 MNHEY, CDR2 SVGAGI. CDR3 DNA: TGTGCCAGCAGTTACTCTCGGGGGCGCGGCTACACCTTC. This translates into CASSYSRGRGYTF.

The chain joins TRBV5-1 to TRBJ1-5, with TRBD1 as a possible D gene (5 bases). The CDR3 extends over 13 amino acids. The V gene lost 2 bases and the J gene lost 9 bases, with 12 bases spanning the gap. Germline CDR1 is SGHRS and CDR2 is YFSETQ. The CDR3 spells CASSFTGRGPQHF. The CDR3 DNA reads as TGCGCCAGCAGCTTTACAGGCCGGGGGCCCCAGCATTTT.

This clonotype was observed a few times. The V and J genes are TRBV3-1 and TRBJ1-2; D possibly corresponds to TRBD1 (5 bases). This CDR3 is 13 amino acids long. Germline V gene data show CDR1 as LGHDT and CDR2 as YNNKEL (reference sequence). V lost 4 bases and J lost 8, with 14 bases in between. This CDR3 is CASSPLTGGGYTF. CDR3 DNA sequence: TGTGCCAGCAGCCCCCTTACGGGGGGGGGCTACACCTTC.

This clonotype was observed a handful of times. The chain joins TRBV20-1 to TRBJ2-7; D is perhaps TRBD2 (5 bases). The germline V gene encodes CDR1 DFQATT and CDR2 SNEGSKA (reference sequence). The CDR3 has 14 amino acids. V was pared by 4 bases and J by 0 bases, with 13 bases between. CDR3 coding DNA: TGCAGTGCTATCACGGGCGAGGGCTCCTACGAGCAGTACTTC. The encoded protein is CSAITGEGSYEQYF.

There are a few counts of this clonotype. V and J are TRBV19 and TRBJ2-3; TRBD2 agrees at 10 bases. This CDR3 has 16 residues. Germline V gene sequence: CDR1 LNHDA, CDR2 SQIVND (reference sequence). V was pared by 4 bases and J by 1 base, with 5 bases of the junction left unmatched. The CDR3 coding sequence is TGTGCCAGTAGTAACCCTAGCGGGGGCCGCACAGATACGCAGTATTTT. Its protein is CASSNPSGGRTDTQYF.

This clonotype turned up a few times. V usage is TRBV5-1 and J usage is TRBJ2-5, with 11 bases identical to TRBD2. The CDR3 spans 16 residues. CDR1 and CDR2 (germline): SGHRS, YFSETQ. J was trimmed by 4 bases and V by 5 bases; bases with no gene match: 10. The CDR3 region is CASRGTSGSVRETQYF. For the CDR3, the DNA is TGCGCCAGCAGGGGGACTAGCGGTTCCGTGAGAGAGACCCAGTACTTC.

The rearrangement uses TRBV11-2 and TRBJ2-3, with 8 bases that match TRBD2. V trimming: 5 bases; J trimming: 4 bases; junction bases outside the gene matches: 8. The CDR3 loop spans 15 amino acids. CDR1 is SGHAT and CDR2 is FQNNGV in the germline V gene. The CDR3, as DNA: TGTGCCAGCAGCCCGATTAGCGGGGTAGCAGATACGCAGTATTTT. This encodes CASSPISGVADTQYF.

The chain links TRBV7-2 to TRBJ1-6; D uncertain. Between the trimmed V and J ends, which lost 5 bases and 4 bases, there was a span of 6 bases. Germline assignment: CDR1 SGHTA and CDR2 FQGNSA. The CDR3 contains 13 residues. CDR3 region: CASSLQYNSPLHF. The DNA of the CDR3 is TGTGCCAGCAGCCTGCAGTATAATTCACCCCTCCACTTT. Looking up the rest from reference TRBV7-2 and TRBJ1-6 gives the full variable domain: GAGVSQSPSNKVTEKGKDVELRCDPISGHTALYWYRQSLGQGLEFLIYFQGNSAPDKSGLPSDRFSAERTGGSVSTLTIQRTQQEDSAVYLCASSLQYNSPLHFGNGTRLTVT.

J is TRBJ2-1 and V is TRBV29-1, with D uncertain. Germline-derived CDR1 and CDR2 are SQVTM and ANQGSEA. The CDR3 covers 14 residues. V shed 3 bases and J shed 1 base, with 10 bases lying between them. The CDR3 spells CSVDSRLSYNEQFF. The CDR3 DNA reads TGCAGCGTTGATAGTAGATTATCCTACAATGAGCAGTTCTTC.

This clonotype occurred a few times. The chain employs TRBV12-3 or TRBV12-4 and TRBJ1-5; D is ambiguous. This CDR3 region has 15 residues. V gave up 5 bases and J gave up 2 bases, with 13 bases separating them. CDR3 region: CASSAGRFGNQPQHF. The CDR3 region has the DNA TGTGCCAGCAGTGCTGGCCGGTTCGGCAATCAGCCCCAGCATTTT.

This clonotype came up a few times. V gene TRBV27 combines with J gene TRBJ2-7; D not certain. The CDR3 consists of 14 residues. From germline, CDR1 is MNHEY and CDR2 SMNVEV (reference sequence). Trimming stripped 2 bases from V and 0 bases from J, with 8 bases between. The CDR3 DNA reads TGTGCCAGCAGTTTACAGGTCGGCTCCTACGAGCAGTACGTC. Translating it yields CASSLQVGSYEQYV.

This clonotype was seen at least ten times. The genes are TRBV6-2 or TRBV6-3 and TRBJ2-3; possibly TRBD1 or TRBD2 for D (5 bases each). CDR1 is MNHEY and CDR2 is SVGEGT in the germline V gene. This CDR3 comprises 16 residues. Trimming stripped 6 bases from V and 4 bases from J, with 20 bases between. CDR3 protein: CASRRIARGISDTQYF. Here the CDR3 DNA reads TGTGCCAGCAGGAGAATAGCGAGGGGTATATCAGATACGCAGTATTTT.